This TCR beta chain was retrieved from a study of blood T cell repertoires in COVID-19. In the study overall: Whether acute or convalescent, the COVID-19 samples came from the United States, Italy and Spain. Nucleic acid was either cDNA or gDNA, and it came from T cells, B-cell-depleted T cells, or PBMCs.

Trimming took 0 bases from V and 5 from J; bases not matched to a gene: 9. Germline loops: CDR1 SGHRS, CDR2 YFSETQ. The CDR3 totals 17 residues. One Seattle source followed patients from active infection through their disease course. In the source study's methods: Amplification from reference gene primers served as the basis for estimated nucleated cell counts. Measured with immunoSEQ multiplex PCR; TCRdb has only the in-frame clones, and not every one. The V and J calls and the clone size are those of that table, but D and trimming were determined from the DNA. In the table there are 250,000 to 300,000 clones, about 88% of which are singletons.

The sample taken for sequencing was peripheral blood. The chain joins TRBV5-1 to TRBJ2-2; 8 nucleotides line up with TRBD1. The sequence came from a woman between 65 and 79 years old with COVID-19, enrolled during active disease. The CDR3 sequence is CASSLVGGQGTTGELFF. The CDR3 region has the DNA TGCGCCAGCAGCTTGGTAGGAGGACAGGGAACAACCGGGGAGCTGTTTTTT.